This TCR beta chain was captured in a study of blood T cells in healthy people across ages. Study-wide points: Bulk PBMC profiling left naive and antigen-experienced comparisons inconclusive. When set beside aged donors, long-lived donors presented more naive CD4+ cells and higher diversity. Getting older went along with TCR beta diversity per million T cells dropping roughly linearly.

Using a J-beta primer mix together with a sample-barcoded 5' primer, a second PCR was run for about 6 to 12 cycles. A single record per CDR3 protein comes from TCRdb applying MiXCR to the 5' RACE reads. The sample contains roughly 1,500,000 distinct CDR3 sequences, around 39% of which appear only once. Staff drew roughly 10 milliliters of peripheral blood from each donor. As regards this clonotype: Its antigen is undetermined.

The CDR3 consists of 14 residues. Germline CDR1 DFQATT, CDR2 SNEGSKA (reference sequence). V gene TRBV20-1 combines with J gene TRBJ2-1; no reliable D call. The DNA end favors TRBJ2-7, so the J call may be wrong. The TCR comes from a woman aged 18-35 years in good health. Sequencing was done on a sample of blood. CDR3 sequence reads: CSARDSRIFDEQYF. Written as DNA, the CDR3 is TGCAGTGCTAGAGATTCACGGATCTTCGATGAGCAGTACTTC.